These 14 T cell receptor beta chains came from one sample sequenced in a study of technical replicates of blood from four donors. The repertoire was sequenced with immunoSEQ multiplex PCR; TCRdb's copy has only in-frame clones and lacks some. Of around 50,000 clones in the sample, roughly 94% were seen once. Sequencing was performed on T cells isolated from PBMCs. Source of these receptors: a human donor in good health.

The CDR3 DNA reads TGTGCCAGCAGCACCCACTTAGGACAGGGGGTAATCGAGACCCAGTACTTC. As protein: CASSTHLGQGVIETQYF. The chain links TRBV7-3 to TRBJ2-5, with 10 bases matching TRBD1. Trimming removed 5 bases from V and 5 bases from J; junction bases left unmatched: 14. Germline-derived CDR1 and CDR2 are SGHTA and FQGTGA. CDR3 length: 17 amino acids.

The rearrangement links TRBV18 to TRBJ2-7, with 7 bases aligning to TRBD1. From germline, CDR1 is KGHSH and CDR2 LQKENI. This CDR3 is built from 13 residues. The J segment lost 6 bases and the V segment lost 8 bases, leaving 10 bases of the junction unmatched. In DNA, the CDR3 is TGTGCCAGCCGACAGGGTACAATGGCCGAGCAGTACTTC. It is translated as CASRQGTMAEQYF.

In nucleotides, the CDR3 is TGTGCCAGCAGCTATAGCGGGGGGGTCACAGATACGCAGTATTTT. As protein: CASSYSGGVTDTQYF. V usage is TRBV5-6 and J usage is TRBJ2-3, with 11 bases fitting TRBD2. The ends lost 3 bases at V and 2 bases at J; junction bases unmatched: 2. The germline CDR1 and CDR2 sequences are SGHDT and YYEEEE. The CDR3 consists of 15 residues.

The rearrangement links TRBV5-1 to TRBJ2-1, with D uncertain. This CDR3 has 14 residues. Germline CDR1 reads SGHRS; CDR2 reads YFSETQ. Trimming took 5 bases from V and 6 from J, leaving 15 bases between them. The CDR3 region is CASRSDPAVNEQFF. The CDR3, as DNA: TGCGCCAGCAGATCCGACCCGGCGGTCAATGAGCAGTTCTTC.

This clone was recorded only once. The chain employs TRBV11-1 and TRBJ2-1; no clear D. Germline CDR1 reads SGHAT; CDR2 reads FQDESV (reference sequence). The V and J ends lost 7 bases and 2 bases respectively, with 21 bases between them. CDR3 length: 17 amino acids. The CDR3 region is CASTLVLRVVPYNEQFF. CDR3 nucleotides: TGTGCCAGCACCCTCGTGTTAAGAGTAGTGCCCTACAATGAGCAGTTCTTC. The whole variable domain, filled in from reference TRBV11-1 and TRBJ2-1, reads EAEVAQSPRYKITEKSQAVAFWCDPISGHATLYWYRQILGQGPELLVQFQDESVVDDSQLPKDRFSAERLKGVDSTLKIQPAELGDSAMYLCASTLVLRVVPYNEQFFGPGTRLTVL.

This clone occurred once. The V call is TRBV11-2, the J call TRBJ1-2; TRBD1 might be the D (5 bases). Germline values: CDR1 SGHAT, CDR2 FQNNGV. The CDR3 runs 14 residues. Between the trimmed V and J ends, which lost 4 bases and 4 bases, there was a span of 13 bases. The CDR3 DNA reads TGTGCCAGCAGCTACAAGGGCAGGGCCTATGGCTACACCTTC. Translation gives CASSYKGRAYGYTF.

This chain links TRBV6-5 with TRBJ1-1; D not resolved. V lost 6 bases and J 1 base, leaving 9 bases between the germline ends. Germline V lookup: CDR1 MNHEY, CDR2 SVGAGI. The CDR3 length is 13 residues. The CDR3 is CASRSFRNTEAFF. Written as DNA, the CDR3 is TGTGCCAGCAGATCTTTCCGGAACACTGAAGCTTTCTTT.

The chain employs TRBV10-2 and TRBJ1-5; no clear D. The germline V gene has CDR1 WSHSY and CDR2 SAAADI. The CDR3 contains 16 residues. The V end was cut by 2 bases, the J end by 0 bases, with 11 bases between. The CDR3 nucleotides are TGCGCCAGCAGTGAGCTCGGACTTTCTAGCAATCAGCCCCAGCATTTT. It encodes CASSELGLSSNQPQHF.

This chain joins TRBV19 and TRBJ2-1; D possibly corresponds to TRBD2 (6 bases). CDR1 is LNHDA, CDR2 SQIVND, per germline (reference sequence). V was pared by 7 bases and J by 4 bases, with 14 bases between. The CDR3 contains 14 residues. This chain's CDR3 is CASKSGLRYNEQFF. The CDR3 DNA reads TGTGCCAGTAAGAGCGGACTACGATACAATGAGCAGTTCTTC. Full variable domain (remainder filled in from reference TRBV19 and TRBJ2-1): DGGITQSPKYLFRKEGQNVTLSCEQNLNHDAMYWYRQDPGQGLRLIYYSQIVNDFQKGDIAEGYSVSREKKESFPLTVTSAQKNPTAFYLCASKSGLRYNEQFFGPGTRLTVL.

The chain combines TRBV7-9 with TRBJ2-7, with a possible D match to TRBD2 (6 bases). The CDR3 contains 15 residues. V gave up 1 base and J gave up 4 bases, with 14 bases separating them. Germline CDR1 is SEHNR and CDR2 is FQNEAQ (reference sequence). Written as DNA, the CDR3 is TGTGCCAGCAGCTTAGTCACGGGGCGGGAATACGAGCAGTACTTC. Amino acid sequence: CASSLVTGREYEQYF.

In DNA form, the CDR3 reads TGTGCCAGCAGTTCCGGACTAGCGGGACGCACAGATACGCAGTATTTT. Its protein is CASSSGLAGRTDTQYF. The chain links TRBV28 to TRBJ2-3; 12 nucleotides align to TRBD2. The germline V gene encodes CDR1 MDHEN and CDR2 SYDVKM. The CDR3 sequence is 16 residues long. The ends lost 4 bases at V and 1 base at J; junction bases unmatched: 3. Supplemented by reference TRBV28 and TRBJ2-3, the full variable domain reads DVKVTQSSRYLVKRTGEKVFLECVQDMDHENMFWYRQDPGLGLRLIYFSYDVKMKEKGDIPEGYSVSREKKERFSLILESASTNQTSMYLCASSSGLAGRTDTQYFGPGTRLTVL.

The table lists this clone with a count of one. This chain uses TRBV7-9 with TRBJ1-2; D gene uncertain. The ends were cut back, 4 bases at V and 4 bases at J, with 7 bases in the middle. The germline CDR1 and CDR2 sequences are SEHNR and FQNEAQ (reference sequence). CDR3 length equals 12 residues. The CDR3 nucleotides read TGTGCCAGCAGCTCCGGAGGCTATGGCTACACCTTC. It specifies CASSSGGYGYTF.

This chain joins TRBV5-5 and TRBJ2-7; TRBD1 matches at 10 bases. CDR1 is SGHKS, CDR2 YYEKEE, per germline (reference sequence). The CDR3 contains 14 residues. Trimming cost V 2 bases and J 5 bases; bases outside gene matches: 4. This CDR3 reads CASSFATGGNEQYF. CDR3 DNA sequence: TGTGCCAGCAGCTTCGCGACAGGGGGCAACGAGCAGTACTTC.

The CDR3 region is CASSYGPTGRNETQYF. CDR3 DNA: TGTGCCAGCAGTTACGGGCCGACAGGACGGAATGAGACCCAGTACTTC. The chain is built from TRBV6-6 and TRBJ2-5; D perhaps matches TRBD1 (6 bases). CDR1 is MNHNY and CDR2 is SVGAGI in the germline V gene (reference sequence). The ends were cut back, 2 bases at V and 5 bases at J, with 18 bases in the middle. This CDR3 comprises 16 residues.